This record covers a single T cell receptor (beta chain). As defined, naive CD8 cells were CD45RO-negative and positively selected for CCR7, with terminally differentiated effector memory CD45RA+ cells excluded. The CDR3 length is 15 residues. Trimming at V came to 4 bases and at J to 2 bases, leaving 7 bases not matched to a gene. In germline, CDR1 is SGHKS, CDR2 YYEKEE (reference sequence). The data belong to a study of shared clonotypes between healthy human individuals. Assay used: immunoSEQ multiplex PCR; TCRdb lists only in-frame clones, some missing. The sample consists of approximately 1.9 million clones, about 93% of them appearing once.

The clonotype originates from a man younger than 35 in good health. Some clones in this sample may be carry-over from other donors' samples. Sequenced input: naive CD8+ T cells from PBMCs. The V call is TRBV5-5, the J call TRBJ2-3, with TRBD1 identical over 7 bases. CDR3 sequence reads: CASSKGDSFTDTQYF. The DNA for the CDR3 is TGTGCCAGCAGCAAAGGGGACAGCTTCACAGATACGCAGTATTTT.